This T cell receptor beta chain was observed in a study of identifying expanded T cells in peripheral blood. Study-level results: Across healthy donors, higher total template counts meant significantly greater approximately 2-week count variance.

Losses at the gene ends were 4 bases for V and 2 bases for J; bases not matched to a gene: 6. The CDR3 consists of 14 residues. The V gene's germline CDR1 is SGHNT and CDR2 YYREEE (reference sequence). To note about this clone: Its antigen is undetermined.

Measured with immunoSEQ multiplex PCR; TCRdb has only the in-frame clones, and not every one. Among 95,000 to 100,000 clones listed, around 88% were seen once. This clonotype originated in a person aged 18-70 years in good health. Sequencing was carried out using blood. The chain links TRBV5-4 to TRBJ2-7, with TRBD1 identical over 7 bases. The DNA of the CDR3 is TGTGCCAGCAGCCGCTGGGGGACAGCCTACGAGCAGTACTTC. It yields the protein CASSRWGTAYEQYF.